This T cell receptor (beta chain) was found in a study of memory CD4+ T cells and cytomegalovirus serostatus. Study overall: Donors were healthy Belgian adults, 10 or so CMV seropositive and 20 to 25 seronegative.

This clone was seen a few times. The sort gate was single viable CD3+CD4+CD8-CD45RO+ cells for memory CD4+ T cells. Serostatus was set by detecting CMV pp150, pp28, p38, p52 IgG. Total CD4+ T cells were enriched by CD4 positive selection. Per germline, CDR1 SGHTA and CDR2 FQGTGA. Trimming took off 2 bases at V and 1 base at J, with 13 bases between the two ends. The CDR3 runs 16 residues. Per the authors' pipeline: Out-of-frame sequences were removed, leaving 2 million to 2.5 million distinct TCRbeta sequences. Clones were read by immunoSEQ multiplex PCR, and TCRdb kept only the in-frame ones, dropping some. The V and J calls and clone size come from that table; D and trimming were worked out from the DNA. The sample yields some 57,000 clones, under 80% seen once.

Sample: memory CD4+ T cells from blood. The rearrangement uses TRBV7-3 and TRBJ2-3; D unresolved. The sequence derives from an adult in good health and CMV-seronegative. The CDR3 sequence is CASSLSGASGTDTQYF. The CDR3, as DNA: TGTGCCAGCAGCTTATCGGGCGCCTCTGGCACAGATACGCAGTATTTT. Full variable domain (outside the CDR3, taken from reference TRBV7-3 and TRBJ2-3): GAGVSQTPSNKVTEKGKYVELRCDPISGHTALYWYRQSLGQGPEFLIYFQGTGAADDSGLPNDRFFAVRPEGSVSTLKIQRTERGDSAVYLCASSLSGASGTDTQYFGPGTRLTVL.